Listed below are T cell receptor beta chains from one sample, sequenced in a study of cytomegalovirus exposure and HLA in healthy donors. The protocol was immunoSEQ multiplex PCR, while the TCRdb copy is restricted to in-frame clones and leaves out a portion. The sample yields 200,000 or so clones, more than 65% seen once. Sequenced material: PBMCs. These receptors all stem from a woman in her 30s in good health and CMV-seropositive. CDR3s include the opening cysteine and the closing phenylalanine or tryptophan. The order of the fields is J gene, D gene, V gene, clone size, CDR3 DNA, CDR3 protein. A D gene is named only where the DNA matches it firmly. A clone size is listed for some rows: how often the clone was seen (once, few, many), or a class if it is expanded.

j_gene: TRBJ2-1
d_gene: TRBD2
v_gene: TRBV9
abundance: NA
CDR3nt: TGTGCCAGCAGCGTAGGACTAGCGGGAGTGGAAGAGCAGTTCTTC
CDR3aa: CASSVGLAGVEEQFF

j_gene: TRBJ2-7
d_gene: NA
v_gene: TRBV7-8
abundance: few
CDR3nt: TGTGCCAGCAGCTCTCGGGACACCCGGGAGCAGTACTTC
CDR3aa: CASSSRDTREQYF

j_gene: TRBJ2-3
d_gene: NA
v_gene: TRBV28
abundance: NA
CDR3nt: TGTGCCAGCAGTTTACCCCAGGCTGGGCGGGAAAAGTATTTT
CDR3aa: CASSLPQAGREKYF

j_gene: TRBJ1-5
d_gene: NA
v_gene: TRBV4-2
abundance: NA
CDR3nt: TGTGCCAGCAGCCAAGAAGTTGGGCCCAACAATCAGCCCCAGCATTTT
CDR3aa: CASSQEVGPNNQPQHF

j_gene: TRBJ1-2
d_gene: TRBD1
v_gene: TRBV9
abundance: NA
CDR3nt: TGTGCCAGCAGCGCCCGGAGGGACAGGGATAATGGCTACACCTTC
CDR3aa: CASSARRDRDNGYTF

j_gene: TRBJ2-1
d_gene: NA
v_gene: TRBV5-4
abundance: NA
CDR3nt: TGTGCCAGCAGCCTGGGAGTTAGCGGAAACAATGAGCAGTTCTTC
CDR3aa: CASSLGVSGNNEQFF

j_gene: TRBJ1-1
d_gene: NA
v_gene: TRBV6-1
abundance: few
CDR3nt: TGTGCCAGCAGTATAGAACCGAACACTGAAGCTTTCTTT
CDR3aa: CASSIEPNTEAFF

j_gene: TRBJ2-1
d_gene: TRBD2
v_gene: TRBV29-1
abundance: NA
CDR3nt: TGCAGCGTTGAGGCTAGCGGGAGGATAGAGCAGTTCTTC
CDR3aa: CSVEASGRIEQFF

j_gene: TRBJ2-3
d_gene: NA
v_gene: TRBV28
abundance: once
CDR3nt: TGTGCCAGCAGTTCGCGGTCCTTCATGGATACGCAGTATTTT
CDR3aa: CASSSRSFMDTQYF

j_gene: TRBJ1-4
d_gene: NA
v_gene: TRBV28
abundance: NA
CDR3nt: TGTGCCAGCAGTCAAAATGAAAAACTGTTTTTT
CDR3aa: CASSQNEKLFF

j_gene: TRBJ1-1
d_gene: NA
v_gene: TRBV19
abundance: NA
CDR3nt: TGTGCCAGTAGTTTCGCGGCAGGGGCGAACACTGAAGCTTTCTTT
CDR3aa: CASSFAAGANTEAFF

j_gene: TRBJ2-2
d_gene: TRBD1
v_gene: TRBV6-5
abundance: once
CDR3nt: TGTGCCAGCAGTTCCCGGGACAGGGCTAGGGGGGAGCTGTTTTTT
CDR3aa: CASSSRDRARGELFF

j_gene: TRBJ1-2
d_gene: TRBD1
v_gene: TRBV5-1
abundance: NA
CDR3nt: TGCGCCAGCAGCCCGGCCCTGACAGGGGGAAGCTACACCTTC
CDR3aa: CASSPALTGGSYTF

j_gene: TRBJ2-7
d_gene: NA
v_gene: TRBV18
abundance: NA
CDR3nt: TGTGCCAGCTCACCGTTACAGACTACCTACGAGCAGTACTTC
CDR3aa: CASSPLQTTYEQYF

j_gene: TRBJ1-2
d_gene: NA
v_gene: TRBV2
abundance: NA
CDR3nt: TGTGCCAGCAGTGAATGGCCAAATCGAGGCTACACCTTC
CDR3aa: CASSEWPNRGYTF

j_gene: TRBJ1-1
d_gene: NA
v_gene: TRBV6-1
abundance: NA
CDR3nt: TGTGCCAGCAGTGAGGGGGGGGACCTGAACACTGAAGCTTTCTTT
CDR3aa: CASSEGGDLNTEAFF

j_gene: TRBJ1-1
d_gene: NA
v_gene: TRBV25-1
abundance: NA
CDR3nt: TGTGCCAGCACCGGAGGGTGGAACACTGAAGCTTTCTTT
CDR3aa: CASTGGWNTEAFF

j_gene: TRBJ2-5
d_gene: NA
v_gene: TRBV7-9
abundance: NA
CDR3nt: TGTGCCAGCAGCTTGTTTGGAGAAGAGACCCAGTACTTC
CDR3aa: CASSLFGEETQYF

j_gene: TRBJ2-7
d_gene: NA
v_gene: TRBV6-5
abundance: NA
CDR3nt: TGTGCCAGCAGTGGGGGGTGGGAGCAGTACTTC
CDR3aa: CASSGGWEQYF

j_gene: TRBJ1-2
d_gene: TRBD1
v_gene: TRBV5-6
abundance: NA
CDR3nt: TGTGCCAGCAGCGCCTTTCGGACAGGGGGCTATGGCTACACCTTC
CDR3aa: CASSAFRTGGYGYTF

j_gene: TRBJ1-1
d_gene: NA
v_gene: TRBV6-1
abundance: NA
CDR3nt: TGTGCCAGCAGTCCTCCAGGACAGAACACTGAAGCTTTCTTT
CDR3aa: CASSPPGQNTEAFF

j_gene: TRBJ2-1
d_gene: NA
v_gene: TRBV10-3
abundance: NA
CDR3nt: TGTGCCATCAGTGTCGGCGGAAGCTCCTACAATGAGCAGTTCTTC
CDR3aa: CAISVGGSSYNEQFF

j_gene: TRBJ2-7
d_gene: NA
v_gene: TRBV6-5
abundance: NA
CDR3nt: TGTGCCAGCAGTTACTCGAGGGCAAGGTACCACGAGCAGTACTTC
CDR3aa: CASSYSRARYHEQYF

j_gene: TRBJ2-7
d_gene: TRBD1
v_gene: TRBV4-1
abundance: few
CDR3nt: TGCGCCAGCAGCCGCGGTACAGGGGGGACCTACGAGCAGTACTTC
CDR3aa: CASSRGTGGTYEQYF

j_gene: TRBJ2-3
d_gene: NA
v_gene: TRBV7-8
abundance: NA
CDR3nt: TGTGCCAGCAGCTTGACTTACTCGCTCGCCGATACGCAGTATTTT
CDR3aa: CASSLTYSLADTQYF

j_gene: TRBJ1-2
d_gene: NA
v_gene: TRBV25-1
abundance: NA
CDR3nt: TGTGCCAGCAGTGAATTGTCCCTTCCCGGAAGCGGCTATGGCTACACCTTC
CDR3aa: CASSELSLPGSGYGYTF

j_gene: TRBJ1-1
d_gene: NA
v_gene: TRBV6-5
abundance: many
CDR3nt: TGTGCCAGCAGTTACTCGATCGGGGGGACTGAAGCTTTCTTT
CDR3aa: CASSYSIGGTEAFF

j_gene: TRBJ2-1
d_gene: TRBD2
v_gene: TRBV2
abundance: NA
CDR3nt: TGTGCCAGCAGTTCAAGGAGACTAGCGGAATACAATGAGCAGTTCTTC
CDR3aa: CASSSRRLAEYNEQFF

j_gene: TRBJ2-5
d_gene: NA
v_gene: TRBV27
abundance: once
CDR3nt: TGTGCCAGCAGGCCAGGACAGTACCAAGAGACCCAGTACTTC
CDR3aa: CASRPGQYQETQYF

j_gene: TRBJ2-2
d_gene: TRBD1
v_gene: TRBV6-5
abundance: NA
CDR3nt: TGTGCCAGCAGTTTACAGGGGGTGAACACCGGGGAGCTGTTTTTT
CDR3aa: CASSLQGVNTGELFF

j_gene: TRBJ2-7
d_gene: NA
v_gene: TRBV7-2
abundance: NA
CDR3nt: TGTGCCAGCAGCTTTCGGGGTCACTCCTACGAGCAGTACTTC
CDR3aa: CASSFRGHSYEQYF

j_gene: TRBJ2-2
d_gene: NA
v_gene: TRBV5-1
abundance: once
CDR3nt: TGCGCCAGCAGCTTGGGGGCCACCTCGAACACCGGGGAGCTGTTTTTT
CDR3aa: CASSLGATSNTGELFF

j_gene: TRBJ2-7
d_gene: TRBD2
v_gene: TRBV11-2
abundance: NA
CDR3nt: TGTGCCAGCAGCTTAGCGGGACTAGCGTATTACGAGCAGTACTTC
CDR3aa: CASSLAGLAYYEQYF

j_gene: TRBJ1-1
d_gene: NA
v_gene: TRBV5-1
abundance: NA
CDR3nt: TGCGCCAGCAGCTTACACGATATGAACACTGAAGCTTTCTTT
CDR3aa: CASSLHDMNTEAFF

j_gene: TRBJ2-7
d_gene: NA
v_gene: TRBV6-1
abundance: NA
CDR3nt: TGTGCCAGCAGTGCGTTAGGGGGGGGTAACTCCTACGAGCAGTACTTC
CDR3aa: CASSALGGGNSYEQYF

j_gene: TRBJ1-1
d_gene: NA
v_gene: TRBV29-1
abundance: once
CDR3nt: TGCAGCGTTGAAGGCCTTGCGGGCAGGAACACTGAAGCTTTCTTT
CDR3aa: CSVEGLAGRNTEAFF

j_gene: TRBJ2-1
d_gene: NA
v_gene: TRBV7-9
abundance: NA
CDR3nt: TGTGCCAGCATCTTGGAGGAGTCTTGGTACAATGAGCAGTTCTTC
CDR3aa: CASILEESWYNEQFF

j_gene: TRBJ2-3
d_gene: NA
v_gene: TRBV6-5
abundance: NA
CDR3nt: TGTGCCAGCAGTTACTCTGCGCAAACCTCCACAGATACGCAGTATTTT
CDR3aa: CASSYSAQTSTDTQYF

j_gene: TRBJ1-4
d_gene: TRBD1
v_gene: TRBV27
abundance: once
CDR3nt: TGTGCCAGCAGGACAGGGAACTACGAAAAACTGTTTTTT
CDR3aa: CASRTGNYEKLFF

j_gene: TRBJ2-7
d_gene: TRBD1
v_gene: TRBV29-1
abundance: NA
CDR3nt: TGCAGCGTGACGGGACAGGGAAGCTACGAGCAGTACTTC
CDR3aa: CSVTGQGSYEQYF

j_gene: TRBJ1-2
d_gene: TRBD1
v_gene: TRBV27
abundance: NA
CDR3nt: TGTGCCAGCAGTCCTCCGGGACAGGTGAGAGAAAATGGCTACACCTTC
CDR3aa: CASSPPGQVRENGYTF

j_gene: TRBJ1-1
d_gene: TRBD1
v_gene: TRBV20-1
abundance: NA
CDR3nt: TGCAGTGCTAGTCCGGGACAGGGAGCTTTCTTT
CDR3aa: CSASPGQGAFF

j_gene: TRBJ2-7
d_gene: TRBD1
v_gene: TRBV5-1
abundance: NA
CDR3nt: TGCGCCAGCAGCTTGGGTCCGCGACAGGGCTACGAGCAGTACTTC
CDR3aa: CASSLGPRQGYEQYF

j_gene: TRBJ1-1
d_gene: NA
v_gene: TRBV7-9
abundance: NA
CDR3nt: TGTGCCAGCAGCTTAGGGTACAGAGTGAACACTGAAGCTTTCTTT
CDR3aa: CASSLGYRVNTEAFF

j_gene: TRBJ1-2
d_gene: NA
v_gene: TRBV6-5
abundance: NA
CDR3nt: TGTGCCAGTGGGGAGGACTATGGCTACACCTTC
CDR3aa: CASGEDYGYTF

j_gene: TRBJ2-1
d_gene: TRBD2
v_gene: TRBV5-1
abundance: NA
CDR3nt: TGCGCCAGCAGCATGCGACTAGCGGGAGACGTGGGGGATGAGCAGTTCTTC
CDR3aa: CASSMRLAGDVGDEQFF

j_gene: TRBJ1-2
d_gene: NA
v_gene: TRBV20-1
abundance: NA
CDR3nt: TGCAGTGTTCGACGGGGTAATGGCTACACCTTC
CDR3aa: CSVRRGNGYTF

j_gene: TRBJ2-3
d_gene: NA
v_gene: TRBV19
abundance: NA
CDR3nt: TGTGCCAGTAGTCGAGGGTATTTTATCACAGATACGCAGTATTTT
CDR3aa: CASSRGYFITDTQYF

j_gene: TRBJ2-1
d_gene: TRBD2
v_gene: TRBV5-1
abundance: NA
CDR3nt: TGCGCCAGCAGCTTGGACCCCGGGACTAGCGGGATTAATGAGCAGTTCTTC
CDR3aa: CASSLDPGTSGINEQFF

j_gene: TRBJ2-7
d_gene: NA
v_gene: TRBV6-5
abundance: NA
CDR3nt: TGTGCCAGCAGTTACCCAGGCTACGAGCAGTACTTC
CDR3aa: CASSYPGYEQYF

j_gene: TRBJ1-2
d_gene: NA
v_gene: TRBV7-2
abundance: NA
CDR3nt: TGTGCCAGCAGCCGCGGGTCCGGAGCTGCTTATGGCTACACCTTC
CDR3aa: CASSRGSGAAYGYTF

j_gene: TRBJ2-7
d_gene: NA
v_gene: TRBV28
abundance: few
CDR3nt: TGTGCCAGCAGTTTTGGGGGACTGGGGGTCTACGAGCAGTACTTC
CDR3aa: CASSFGGLGVYEQYF

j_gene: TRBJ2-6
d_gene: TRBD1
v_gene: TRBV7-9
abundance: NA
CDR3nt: TGTGCCAGCAGTTCCGGGACAGGGGGAACTTACTCTGGGGCCAACGTCCTGACTTTC
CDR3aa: CASSSGTGGTYSGANVLTF

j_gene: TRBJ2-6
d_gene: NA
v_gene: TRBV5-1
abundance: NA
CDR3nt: TGCGCCAGCAGCTTGGTAGCTTCCGGGGCCAACGTCCTGACTTTC
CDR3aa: CASSLVASGANVLTF

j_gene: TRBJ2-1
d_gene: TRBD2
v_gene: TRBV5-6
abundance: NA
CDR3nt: TGTGCCAGCAGTTACCCGGGACTAGCGGGAGATGAGCAGTTCTTC
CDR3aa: CASSYPGLAGDEQFF

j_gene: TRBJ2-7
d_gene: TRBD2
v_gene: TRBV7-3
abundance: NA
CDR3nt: TGTGCCAGCAGCCCATACAAGCGGGAGGGGGGCGAGCAGTACTTC
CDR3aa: CASSPYKREGGEQYF

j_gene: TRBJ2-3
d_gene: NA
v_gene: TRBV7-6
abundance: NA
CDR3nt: TGTGCCAGCAGCTTCTCAGACACAGATACGCAGTATTTT
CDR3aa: CASSFSDTDTQYF

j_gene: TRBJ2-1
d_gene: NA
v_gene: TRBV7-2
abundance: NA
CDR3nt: TGTGCCAGCAGCAACCGACAGAGTAATGAGCAGTTCTTC
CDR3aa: CASSNRQSNEQFF